These T cell receptor beta chains were read from a single sample in a study of control samples from healthy donors and cancer patients. Generated by immunoSEQ multiplex PCR, the TCRdb table keeps only in-frame clones and is missing some. The sample carries roughly 130,000 clones, over 75% recorded once. The sequenced sample consisted of blood. All receptors come from a middle-aged man in good health. Each CDR3 is given with its conserved first and last residue. D genes are given only for firm matches. Some rows have no size entry. The others give once, few or many, or a class for an expanded clone.

v_gene: TRBV7-9; j_gene: TRBJ2-7; d_gene: TRBD2; abundance: .; CDR3nt: TGTGCCAGCAGCTCCCTAGCGGCGACCTACGAGCAGTACTTC; CDR3aa: CASSSLAATYEQYF
v_gene: TRBV27; j_gene: TRBJ1-1; d_gene: .; abundance: once; CDR3nt: TGTGCCAGCAGTCCGCGGATCGGGGGAACTGAAGCTTTCTTT; CDR3aa: CASSPRIGGTEAFF
v_gene: TRBV27; j_gene: TRBJ2-2; d_gene: .; abundance: .; CDR3nt: TGCGCCAGCAGTGCGACTAGCACCGGGGAGCTGTTTTTT; CDR3aa: CASSATSTGELFF
v_gene: TRBV13; j_gene: TRBJ2-7; d_gene: TRBD1; abundance: .; CDR3nt: TGTGCCAGCAGCTACTACACCGGGACAGGGAACTACGAGCAGTACTTC; CDR3aa: CASSYYTGTGNYEQYF
v_gene: TRBV7-2; j_gene: TRBJ2-1; d_gene: .; abundance: .; CDR3nt: TGTGCCAGCAGCTTCAGCGGGCCCGCTGGTGAGCAGTTCTTC; CDR3aa: CASSFSGPAGEQFF
v_gene: TRBV30; j_gene: TRBJ2-5; d_gene: .; abundance: .; CDR3nt: TGTGCCTACCAGGGTATGGGGGGACGGACCCAGTACTTC; CDR3aa: CAYQGMGGRTQYF
v_gene: TRBV27; j_gene: TRBJ1-5; d_gene: TRBD1; abundance: .; CDR3nt: TGTGCCAGCAGTCCCAGGGGGGAAAATCAGCCCCAGCATTTT; CDR3aa: CASSPRGENQPQHF
v_gene: TRBV7-2; j_gene: TRBJ2-3; d_gene: .; abundance: .; CDR3nt: TGTGCCAGCAGCTTAATGGGGGGGGGCATGACAGATACGCAGTATTTT; CDR3aa: CASSLMGGGMTDTQYF
v_gene: TRBV6-1; j_gene: TRBJ1-2; d_gene: .; abundance: .; CDR3nt: TGTGCCAGCAGTGAATTTAGCATTGGCTACACCTTC; CDR3aa: CASSEFSIGYTF
v_gene: TRBV7-9; j_gene: TRBJ2-7; d_gene: .; abundance: .; CDR3nt: TGTGCCAGCAGCTTATCCGGGGGAACCTACGAGCAGTACTTC; CDR3aa: CASSLSGGTYEQYF
v_gene: TRBV5-1; j_gene: TRBJ2-3; d_gene: .; abundance: .; CDR3nt: TGCGCCAGAACCGGCCCGGGACGGCTTCGAATCACAGATACGCAGTATTTT; CDR3aa: CARTGPGRLRITDTQYF
v_gene: TRBV25-1; j_gene: TRBJ1-2; d_gene: .; abundance: .; CDR3nt: TGTGCTAGCAGTGTCCGACCCTTCTATGGCTACACCTTC; CDR3aa: CASSVRPFYGYTF
v_gene: TRBV7-9; j_gene: TRBJ2-3; d_gene: .; abundance: .; CDR3nt: TGTGCCAGCAGCTTAGCGCCATGGACAGACGGCACAGATACGCAGTATTTT; CDR3aa: CASSLAPWTDGTDTQYF
v_gene: TRBV29-1; j_gene: TRBJ2-2; d_gene: .; abundance: .; CDR3nt: TGCAGCGCAAGGGTGGATTACACCGGGGAGCTGTTTTTT; CDR3aa: CSARVDYTGELFF